This TCR beta chain emerged from a study of CD8+ T cells in alopecia areata. This CDR3 has 13 residues. Deletions cut 4 bases from V and 8 bases from J, with 14 bases between. CDR1 SQVTM and CDR2 ANQGSEA come from the germline V gene. RNA was isolated and reverse transcribed to cDNA, the sequencing template. Sequencing was performed with immunoSEQ multiplex PCR; in TCRdb, only in-frame clones are kept and a portion is missing. The sample contains hundreds of thousands of clones, around two thirds of which appear only once. V and J are TRBV29-1 and TRBJ1-4, with D possibly being TRBD1 (6 bases). This TCR was sampled from a human donor with alopecia areata. Sequenced here: CD4+ T cells sorted from blood, sampled at week 0. This CDR3 reads CSVAQGVGEKLFF. CDR3 nucleotides: TGCAGCGTTGCACAGGGAGTCGGAGAAAAACTGTTTTTT. Using reference TRBV29-1 and TRBJ1-4 for the parts outside the CDR3, the full variable domain is SAVISQKPSRDICQRGTSLTIQCQVDSQVTMMFWYRQQPGQSLTLIATANQGSEATYESGFVIDKFPISRPNLTFSTLTVSNMSPEDSSIYLCSVAQGVGEKLFFGSGTQLSVL.